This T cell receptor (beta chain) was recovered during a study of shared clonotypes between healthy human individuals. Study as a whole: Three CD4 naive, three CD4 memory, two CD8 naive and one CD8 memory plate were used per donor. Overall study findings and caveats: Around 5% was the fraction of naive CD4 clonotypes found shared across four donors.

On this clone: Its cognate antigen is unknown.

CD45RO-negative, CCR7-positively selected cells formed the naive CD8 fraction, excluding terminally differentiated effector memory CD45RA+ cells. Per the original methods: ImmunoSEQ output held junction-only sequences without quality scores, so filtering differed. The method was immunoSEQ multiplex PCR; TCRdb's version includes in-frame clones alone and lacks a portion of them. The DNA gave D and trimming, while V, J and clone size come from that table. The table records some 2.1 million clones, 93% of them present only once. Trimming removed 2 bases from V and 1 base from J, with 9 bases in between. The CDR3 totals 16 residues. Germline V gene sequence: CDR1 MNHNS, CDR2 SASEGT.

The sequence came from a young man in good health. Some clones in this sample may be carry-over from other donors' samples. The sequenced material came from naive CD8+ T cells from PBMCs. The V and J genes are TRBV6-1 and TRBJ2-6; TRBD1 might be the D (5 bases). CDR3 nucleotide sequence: TGTGCCAGCAGTGAACCATCAGGGTCTGGGGCCAACGTCCTGACTTTC. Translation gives CASSEPSGSGANVLTF.